Included here is one T cell receptor (beta chain) sequence, with context. The antigen remains undetermined. They built TCR cDNA with 5'RACE template switching, a step that put in a universal primer site and UMIs. One entry per CDR3 protein results from TCRdb running MiXCR on the 5' RACE reads. The sample has under 600,000 distinct CDR3 sequences, 13% seen once; the top ten hold over 13%. V lost 1 base to trimming and J lost 7 bases, with 11 bases between them. The CDR3 is 14 amino acids. Per germline, CDR1 MDHEN and CDR2 SYDVKM. These data originate in a study of T cells after yellow fever vaccination. Study in general: Fractions with few cells were prepared using SMART-Seq v4 Ultra Low Input. Study-wide points: Abundant bulk-population clonotypes could contaminate the FACS-sorted repertoires. Most clones from primary vaccination resurfaced after the booster (roughly 96% CD4, over 75% CD8).

The receptor was derived from a young man who received the YFV17D yellow fever vaccine. The chain joins TRBV28 to TRBJ2-1; D possibly uses TRBD1 or TRBD2 (5 bases each). This specimen was PBMCs, taken on the day of the yellow fever booster vaccination. For the CDR3, the DNA is TGTGCCAGCAGTTTATTGGGGACCCTGAATGAGCAGTTCTTC. This sequence encodes CASSLLGTLNEQFF.